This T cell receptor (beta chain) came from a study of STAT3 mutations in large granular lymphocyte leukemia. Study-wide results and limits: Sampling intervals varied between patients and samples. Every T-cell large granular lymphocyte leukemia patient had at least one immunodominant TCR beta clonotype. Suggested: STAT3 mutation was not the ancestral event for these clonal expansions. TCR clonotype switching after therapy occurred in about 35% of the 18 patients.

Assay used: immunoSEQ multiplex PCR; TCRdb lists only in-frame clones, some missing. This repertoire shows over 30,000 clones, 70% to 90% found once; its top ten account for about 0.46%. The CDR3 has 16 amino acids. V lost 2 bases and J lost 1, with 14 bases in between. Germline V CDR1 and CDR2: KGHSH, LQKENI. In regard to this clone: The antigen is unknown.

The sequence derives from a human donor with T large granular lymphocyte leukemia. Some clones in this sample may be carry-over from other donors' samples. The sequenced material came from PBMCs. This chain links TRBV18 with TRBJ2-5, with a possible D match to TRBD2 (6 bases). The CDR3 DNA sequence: TGTGCCAGCTCACCAACGAGAGGGAGGTCCCAAGAGACCCAGTACTTC. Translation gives CASSPTRGRSQETQYF.